A selection of T cell receptor beta chains follows, all from one sample in a study of blood T cell repertoires in COVID-19. This table comes from immunoSEQ multiplex PCR, and its TCRdb copy is limited to in-frame clones, with some not included. The table has approximately 210,000 clones, about nine tenths seen once. Material for sequencing was peripheral blood. The source of these receptors is a man aged 45-65 years with COVID-19, enrolled during active disease. Both conserved end residues are part of each CDR3. The D gene is left open where the match is weak. Where a row states a size, it is once, few, many or the class of an expanded clone; other rows omit it.

size,J,D,V,DNA,CDR3
.,TRBJ1-4,.,TRBV27,TGTGCCAGCAGAGACAGGACAACTAATGAAAAACTGTTTTTT,CASRDRTTNEKLFF
.,TRBJ2-2,.,TRBV19,TGTGCCAGCCATAACACCGGGGAGCTGTTTTTT,CASHNTGELFF
.,TRBJ2-7,.,TRBV27,TGTGCCAGCAGTTTTTTGTCTAGTTACTCCTACGAGCAGTACTTC,CASSFLSSYSYEQYF
.,TRBJ2-1,TRBD2,TRBV19,TGTGCCAGTAGGCACTCCAGGACTAGCGGACCAGCGGAAGAGCAGTTCTTC,CASRHSRTSGPAEEQFF
.,TRBJ2-5,.,TRBV5-1,TGCGCCAGCAGCTTGGTACGTCCGGAAGAGACCCAGTACTTC,CASSLVRPEETQYF
.,TRBJ2-1,.,TRBV27,TGTGCCAGCAGCCGTCGTCAGGTCAATGAGCAGTTCTTC,CASSRRQVNEQFF
.,TRBJ2-5,.,TRBV6-5,TGTGCCAGCAGTAAGCTCGACTCGGCTCAAGAGACCCAGTACTTC,CASSKLDSAQETQYF
few,TRBJ1-5,TRBD1,TRBV19,TGTGCCAGTAGTCCCCGCCAGGGGGCGAAGCCCCAGCATTTT,CASSPRQGAKPQHF
few,TRBJ2-7,TRBD2,TRBV5-1,TGCGCCAGCAGCTTGGCCCTAGGGAGCGGGGGCCTTTCCTACGAGCAGTACTTC,CASSLALGSGGLSYEQYF
.,TRBJ1-3,.,TRBV30,TGTGCCTGGAGTGCGACAGGCTCTGGAAACACCATATATTTT,CAWSATGSGNTIYF
once,TRBJ2-2,.,TRBV6-5,TGTGCCAGCACCAGACAGTACACCGGGGAGCTGTTTTTT,CASTRQYTGELFF
.,TRBJ1-1,TRBD1,TRBV19,TGTGCCAGTAGTATAGTGGGGGGACAGATGAACACTGAAGCTTTCTTT,CASSIVGGQMNTEAFF
once,TRBJ2-7,.,TRBV29-1,TGCAGCGTCGATACAGGGTCTTCCGAGCAGTACTTC,CSVDTGSSEQYF
.,TRBJ2-7,.,TRBV5-8,TGTGCCAGCAGCTTCTTCTACGAGCAGTACTTC,CASSFFYEQYF
.,TRBJ1-2,.,TRBV10-3,TGTGCCATCGTAGCCCTCGGGATGGATGGCTACACCTTC,CAIVALGMDGYTF
.,TRBJ2-7,.,TRBV14,TGTGCCAGCAGCCAAGATTCAGGGAGGTTACGCGAGCAGTACTTC,CASSQDSGRLREQYF
once,TRBJ1-5,.,TRBV29-1,TGCAGCGTTGGCGGGGCCAATCAGCCCCAGCATTTT,CSVGGANQPQHF
.,TRBJ2-1,.,TRBV5-1,TGCGCCAGCAGCTTGGGTGGCAACCCATCCTACAATGAGCAGTTCTTC,CASSLGGNPSYNEQFF
.,TRBJ1-2,.,TRBV30,TGTGCCTCCCACTCGGAGGGCTACACCTTC,CASHSEGYTF
few,TRBJ2-3,TRBD2,TRBV15,TGTGCCACCTATCCCTTTGGACTAGCGGTTAGCACAGATACGCAGTATTTT,CATYPFGLAVSTDTQYF
.,TRBJ2-7,TRBD2,TRBV7-2,TGTGCCAGCAGCTACCGACTAGCGGGAGAATACGAGCAGTACTTC,CASSYRLAGEYEQYF
.,TRBJ1-1,TRBD1,TRBV19,TGTGCCACCAGACAGGGACGTTGGACTGAAGCTTTCTTT,CATRQGRWTEAFF
.,TRBJ2-7,.,TRBV27,TGTGCCAGCAGTTTCTCTCGGGGGGCGAGAGAGCAGTACTTC,CASSFSRGAREQYF
.,TRBJ2-1,.,TRBV4-1,TGCGCCAGCGGCGGGGCGGGAAACTACAATGAGCAGTTCTTC,CASGGAGNYNEQFF